These 9 T cell receptor beta chains were all obtained from the same sample, sequenced in a study of CD4+ T cells in melanoma. Using immunoSEQ multiplex PCR, the repertoire was profiled, and TCRdb retains in-frame clones only, with some absent. The sample lists about 55,000 clones; approximately 70% were seen once. Sequenced: tumor tissue. The receptor set was obtained from a human donor with melanoma.

In its sample, this clone is medium-sized. The V call is TRBV18, the J call TRBJ2-7; TRBD1 matches 9 bases. The CDR3 spans 14 residues. V shed 2 bases and J 2 bases; nucleotides not matched to a gene: 1. Germline CDR1 reads KGHSH; CDR2 reads LQKENI. CDR3 amino acids: CASSPGQGTYEQYF. The CDR3 DNA reads as TGTGCCAGCTCACCAGGACAGGGGACCTACGAGCAGTACTTC.

The rearrangement uses TRBV5-6 and TRBJ1-3; D is possibly TRBD1 (6 bases). Germline values: CDR1 SGHDT, CDR2 YYEEEE. V shed 3 bases and J shed 4 bases, with 14 bases lying between them. This CDR3 contains 15 residues. The CDR3 DNA reads TGTGCCAGCAGCTACGAAACAGGGTTCGGAAACACCATATATTTT. Translated: CASSYETGFGNTIYF.

This clone was picked up a small number of times. The chain couples TRBV7-8 to TRBJ1-2; 7 bases agree with TRBD1. V dropped 9 bases and J dropped 7; count of bases not matched to a gene: 8. The CDR3 has 12 residues. Per the germline V gene, CDR1 is SGHVS and CDR2 is FQNEAQ. CDR3 DNA sequence: TGTGCCAGTACGACAGGGTTTCGTGGCTACACCTTC. As protein: CASTTGFRGYTF. Combining the CDR3 with reference TRBV7-8 and TRBJ1-2 gives the whole variable domain GAGVSQSPRYKVAKRGQDVALRCDPISGHVSLFWYQQALGQGPEFLTYFQNEAQLDKSGLPSDRFFAERPEGSVSTLKIQRTQQEDSAVYLCASTTGFRGYTFGSGTRLTVV.

The V gene is TRBV27, the J gene TRBJ2-3; D is undetermined. The germline V and J ends were trimmed by 5 bases and 2 bases, with 5 bases remaining between them. Per the germline V gene, CDR1 is MNHEY and CDR2 is SMNVEV (reference sequence). The CDR3 consists of 12 residues. CDR3 sequence (DNA): TGTGCCAGCAGTCTGCCCACAGATACGCAGTATTTT. Translation: CASSLPTDTQYF.

The chain joins TRBV30 to TRBJ1-4, with 7 nucleotides matching TRBD1. The CDR3 totals 15 residues. Germline assignment: CDR1 GTSNPN and CDR2 SVGIG (reference sequence). The junction had 9 bases not matched to a gene; V was cut back by 5 bases and J by 3 bases. The CDR3 protein is CAWGDRLRANEKLFF. CDR3 sequence (DNA): TGTGCCTGGGGGGACAGATTACGGGCTAATGAAAAACTGTTTTTT.

This clone was recorded once. The rearrangement uses TRBV19 and TRBJ1-2, with D perhaps TRBD1 (5 bases). V lost 4 bases to trimming and J lost 5 bases, with 5 bases between them. CDR3 size: 11 residues. Per the germline V gene, CDR1 is LNHDA and CDR2 is SQIVND (reference sequence). This CDR3 is CASSTGYGYTF. DNA of the CDR3: TGTGCCAGTAGTACAGGGTATGGCTACACCTTC.

This clone was found once. This sequence joins TRBV7-9 and TRBJ1-5; 9 bases fit TRBD1. The germline gives CDR1 SEHNR, CDR2 FQNEAQ (reference sequence). This CDR3 spans 19 amino acids. V shed 6 bases and J 0 bases; nucleotides not matched to a gene: 15. For the CDR3, the DNA is TGTGCCAGCAGACTCCAGGGAGGACAGGGGCAGTATAGCAATCAGCCCCAGCATTTT. The encoded protein is CASRLQGGQGQYSNQPQHF. The whole variable domain, remainder taken from reference TRBV7-9 and TRBJ1-5, is DTGVSQNPRHKITKRGQNVTFRCDPISEHNRLYWYRQTLGQGPEFLTYFQNEAQLEKSRLLSDRFSAERPKGSFSTLEIQRTEQGDSAMYLCASRLQGGQGQYSNQPQHFGDGTRLSIL.

In this sample, this clone turned up many times. The chain combines TRBV7-6 with TRBJ1-1; tentative D call: TRBD1 (5 bases). Trimming took off 5 bases at V and 5 bases at J, with 15 bases between the two ends. The CDR3 sequence is 14 residues long. Germline CDR1 is SGHVS and CDR2 is FNYEAQ. The CDR3 bases are TGTGCCAGCAGCCCGGGGCAGGGTTGGACTGAAGCTTTCTTT. Protein product: CASSPGQGWTEAFF.

V and J are TRBV7-8 and TRBJ2-1, with no clear D. CDR3 size: 13 residues. With 6 bases removed from V and 9 bases from J, the gap between germline ends came to 15 bases. Germline V lookup: CDR1 SGHVS, CDR2 FQNEAQ. This CDR3 reads CASSQGPSGEQFF. Written as DNA, the CDR3 is TGTGCCAGCAGTCAAGGCCCTTCGGGTGAGCAGTTCTTC.